Below, 23 T cell receptor beta chains from the same sample are listed, as sequenced in a study of blood T cell repertoires in COVID-19. TCRdb's table, derived via immunoSEQ multiplex PCR, lists solely in-frame clones and lacks some. The table includes 85,000 to 90,000 clones, 75% to 90% detected once. Sequenced: peripheral blood. The origin of the receptors is a woman older than 75 with active COVID-19.

In DNA form, the CDR3 reads TGTGCCAGTCAAACTCTCGGGACAGGGGTCTGGAGCAATCAGCCCCAGCATTTT. Its translation: CASQTLGTGVWSNQPQHF. This chain links TRBV28 with TRBJ1-5, with TRBD1 matching over 10 bases. CDR3 length equals 18 residues. V was clipped by 9 bases and J by 1 base; unmatched bases: 15. Per the germline V gene, CDR1 is MDHEN and CDR2 is SYDVKM. Using reference TRBV28 and TRBJ1-5 for the parts outside the CDR3, the full variable domain is DVKVTQSSRYLVKRTGEKVFLECVQDMDHENMFWYRQDPGLGLRLIYFSYDVKMKEKGDIPEGYSVSREKKERFSLILESASTNQTSMYLCASQTLGTGVWSNQPQHFGDGTRLSIL.

The rearrangement uses TRBV7-9 and TRBJ1-5, with D possibly TRBD1 on 5 matching bases. Germline V gene sequence: CDR1 SEHNR, CDR2 FQNEAQ (reference sequence). This CDR3 has 12 amino acids. V lost 4 bases, J lost 9 bases, and 10 bases lay in between. The CDR3 protein is CASSSSQGPQHF. CDR3 sequence (DNA): TGTGCCAGCAGCTCCTCCCAGGGGCCCCAGCATTTT.

V and J are TRBV27 and TRBJ2-5; 10 nucleotides align to TRBD2. Germline lookup yields CDR1 MNHEY and CDR2 SMNVEV (reference sequence). The CDR3 covers 15 residues. V lost 3 bases to trimming and J lost 5 bases; unmatched junction nucleotides: 6. CDR3 protein: CASSFSGGLVETQYF. The DNA for the CDR3 is TGTGCCAGCAGTTTTAGCGGGGGGCTGGTGGAGACCCAGTACTTC.

This chain links TRBV10-3 with TRBJ2-2; TRBD2 aligns across 14 bases. Germline CDR1 and CDR2: ENHRY and SYGVKD. The V segment lost 6 bases and the J segment 7 bases; nucleotides outside the gene matches: 7. The CDR3 length is 16 residues. The CDR3 sequence is CAISLGLAGAGGELFF. The CDR3 region has the DNA TGTGCCATCAGCTTGGGACTAGCGGGAGCTGGCGGGGAGCTGTTTTTT.

This sequence joins TRBV7-2 and TRBJ2-3, with D unresolved. The ends were cut back, 3 bases at V and 4 bases at J, with 5 bases in the middle. CDR3 length: 12 amino acids. Per the germline V gene, CDR1 is SGHTA and CDR2 is FQGNSA. The CDR3 bases are TGTGCCAGCAGCTTCACACCAGATACGCAGTATTTT. This sequence encodes CASSFTPDTQYF. Full variable domain (rest looked up from reference TRBV7-2 and TRBJ2-3): GAGVSQSPSNKVTEKGKDVELRCDPISGHTALYWYRQSLGQGLEFLIYFQGNSAPDKSGLPSDRFSAERTGGSVSTLTIQRTQQEDSAVYLCASSFTPDTQYFGPGTRLTVL.

This clone was counted between two and nine times. This rearrangement joins TRBV28 to TRBJ1-1; D ambiguous. The CDR3 length is 12 residues. Looked up from germline, CDR1 is MDHEN and CDR2 is SYDVKM. V was pared by 2 bases and J by 7 bases, with 8 bases between. DNA for the CDR3: TGTGCCAGCAGTTTACGACATATTGAAGCTTTCTTT. Its protein is CASSLRHIEAFF.

The chain joins TRBV2 to TRBJ2-2; no reliable D call. The CDR3 extends over 13 amino acids. The V end lost 7 bases, the J end lost 4 bases, and 10 bases lay between the germline ends. In germline, CDR1 is SNHLY, CDR2 FYNNEI. The CDR3 DNA follows: TGTGCCAGCAAATCGCAGGCCACCGGGGAGCTGTTTTTT. Protein sequence: CASKSQATGELFF. Full variable domain (missing parts from reference TRBV2 and TRBJ2-2): EPEVTQTPSHQVTQMGQEVILRCVPISNHLYFYWYRQILGQKVEFLVSFYNNEISEKSEIFDDQFSVERPDGSNFTLKIRSTKLEDSAMYFCASKSQATGELFFGEGSRLTVL.

The V gene is TRBV18, the J gene TRBJ2-7; TRBD2 matches 12 bases. J lost 0 bases, V lost 2 bases, and 2 bases had no gene match. Germline V gives CDR1 KGHSH, CDR2 LQKENI. CDR3 size: 16 residues. The CDR3 DNA reads as TGTGCCAGCTCACCAGCGGGACTAGCGGGCTCCTACGAGCAGTACTTC. As protein: CASSPAGLAGSYEQYF.

The CDR3 nucleotides are TGTGCCAGCTCACCTGCTAATAGGAGACAGGGGGCCAACGTCCTGACTTTC. Its protein is CASSPANRRQGANVLTF. The chain combines TRBV18 with TRBJ2-6, with D tentatively TRBD1 (5 bases). Per germline, CDR1 KGHSH and CDR2 LQKENI. Trimming removed 3 bases from V and 4 bases from J, with 16 bases in between. The CDR3 runs 17 residues.

The chain is built from TRBV7-2 and TRBJ1-2, with D maybe TRBD1 (5 bases). The CDR3 loop spans 13 amino acids. Germline V gene data show CDR1 as SGHTA and CDR2 as FQGNSA. V gave up 2 bases and J gave up 8 bases, with 12 bases separating them. As DNA, the CDR3 is TGTGCCAGCAGCTTAAGGTCAGGGCGCGGCTACACCTTC. As protein: CASSLRSGRGYTF.

This chain uses TRBV7-3 with TRBJ1-1, with 7 bases identical to TRBD1. The CDR3 contains 14 residues. In germline, CDR1 is SGHTA, CDR2 FQGTGA. With 1 base clipped from V and 4 bases from J, the junction kept 3 bases outside the gene matches. CDR3 DNA: TGTGCCAGCAGCTTAAGAGGGGGCGGCACTGAAGCTTTCTTT. Translating it yields CASSLRGGGTEAFF. The variable domain in full, completed from reference TRBV7-3 and TRBJ1-1, reads GAGVSQTPSNKVTEKGKYVELRCDPISGHTALYWYRQSLGQGPEFLIYFQGTGAADDSGLPNDRFFAVRPEGSVSTLKIQRTERGDSAVYLCASSLRGGGTEAFFGQGTRLTVV.

This chain links TRBV11-2 with TRBJ2-7, with 8 nucleotides matching TRBD2. Germline V CDR1 and CDR2: SGHAT, FQNNGV. With V trimmed by 0 bases and J by 1 base, 5 bases remained unmatched. The CDR3 runs 16 residues. CDR3 DNA sequence: TGTGCCAGCAGCTTAGAAAGACTAGCGCGGTCCTACGAGCAGTACTTC. This translates into CASSLERLARSYEQYF.

This clone has only a few counts. The chain is built from TRBV7-8 and TRBJ2-7, with TRBD2 matching over 14 bases. There are 17 residues in the CDR3. Unmatched junction bases numbered 11, after V lost 5 bases and J lost 5 bases. Germline CDR1 is SGHVS and CDR2 is FQNEAQ. The CDR3 DNA reads TGTGCCAGCAGCGAAGGACTAGCGGGAGGTTTCCGGAACGAGCAGTACTTC. Protein: CASSEGLAGGFRNEQYF.

This clone was detected once. The gene calls are TRBV5-1 and TRBJ2-1; 7 positions match TRBD2. The CDR3 runs 14 residues. Trimming took 4 bases from V and 5 from J; bases not matched to a gene: 6. Germline CDR1 and CDR2: SGHRS and YFSETQ. CDR3 region: CASSQAGTNNEQFF. CDR3 DNA: TGCGCCAGCAGCCAAGCCGGGACTAACAATGAGCAGTTCTTC.

The chain has TRBV6-5 and TRBJ2-7; 9 nucleotides agree with TRBD1. The CDR3 is 16 residues long. V was clipped by 4 bases and J by 2 bases; unmatched bases: 9. CDR1 is MNHEY, CDR2 SVGAGI, per germline. CDR3 DNA: TGTGCCAGCAGTTTCCGGACAGGGGCGGGAGCCTACGAGCAGTACTTC. Protein sequence: CASSFRTGAGAYEQYF.

The chain carries TRBV20-1 and TRBJ1-1; D call uncertain. Germline CDR1 is DFQATT and CDR2 is SNEGSKA (reference sequence). V lost 3 bases, J lost 4 bases, and 6 bases lay in between. The CDR3 spans 11 residues. The CDR3 nucleotides read TGCAGTGCTAGCGAGGCCACTGAAGCTTTCTTT. The encoded protein is CSASEATEAFF.

V gene TRBV5-4 combines with J gene TRBJ2-4; D is possibly TRBD1 (6 bases). CDR3 length equals 15 residues. Trimming removed 3 bases at V and 3 bases at J, with 13 bases between. Germline V gene data show CDR1 as SGHNT and CDR2 as YYREEE (reference sequence). The CDR3: CASSSTGHFKNIQYF. In nucleotides, the CDR3 is TGTGCCAGCAGCTCGACAGGACATTTCAAAAACATTCAGTACTTC.

This clone was counted a few times. The gene calls are TRBV12-3 or TRBV12-4 and TRBJ2-5; D gene uncertain. V was pared by 4 bases and J by 2 bases, with 2 bases between. This CDR3 contains 11 residues. DNA of the CDR3: TGTGCCAGCAGTTCTCAAGAGACCCAGTACTTC. It codes for CASSSQETQYF.

The chain couples TRBV7-8 to TRBJ2-7; 9 positions match TRBD2. CDR3 length equals 15 residues. The ends lost 5 bases at V and 2 bases at J; junction bases unmatched: 7. Germline V gives CDR1 SGHVS, CDR2 FQNEAQ. The CDR3 protein is CASSPWVAGAYEQYF. In DNA form, the CDR3 reads TGTGCCAGCAGCCCCTGGGTAGCGGGAGCCTACGAGCAGTACTTC.

This chain connects TRBV10-2 to TRBJ1-3; 7 bases align to TRBD1. Trimming removed 3 bases from V and 4 bases from J; junction bases left unmatched: 12. The CDR3 covers 17 residues. Germline-derived CDR1 and CDR2 are WSHSY and SAAADI. CDR3 sequence: CASSERDSILLGNTIYF. CDR3 nucleotides: TGCGCCAGCAGTGAAAGGGACAGTATCTTGCTCGGAAACACCATATATTTT.

The chain couples TRBV27 to TRBJ2-7; 12 bases fit TRBD2. V shed 4 bases and J 4 bases; nucleotides not matched to a gene: 5. The CDR3 loop spans 15 amino acids. Germline values: CDR1 MNHEY, CDR2 SMNVEV (reference sequence). The CDR3 loop is CASSSLAGGRYEQYF. For the CDR3, the DNA is TGTGCCAGCAGTTCACTAGCGGGAGGAAGGTACGAGCAGTACTTC.

V gene TRBV7-2 combines with J gene TRBJ2-1; 9 positions agree with TRBD1. The CDR3 totals 15 residues. Germline-derived CDR1 and CDR2 are SGHTA and FQGNSA. V lost 3 bases to trimming and J lost 4 bases; unmatched junction nucleotides: 4. The CDR3 nucleotides are TGTGCCAGCAGCTTCCCCGGGACAGGGTACAATGAGCAGTTCTTC. Its protein product is CASSFPGTGYNEQFF.

The chain uses TRBV14 and TRBJ2-2; 11 bases match TRBD2. The CDR3 is made up of 16 amino acids. Trimming cost V 4 bases and J 2 bases; bases outside gene matches: 3. Per germline, CDR1 SGHDN and CDR2 FVKESK. The CDR3 reads CASSRTSGSNTGELFF. The CDR3 bases are TGTGCCAGCAGCCGTACTAGCGGGAGTAACACCGGGGAGCTGTTTTTT.